This T cell receptor (beta chain) was sequenced during a study of naive and memory T cell subsets. An equimolar mix of two oligonucleotides served as the beta constant-region primer for TRBC1 and TRBC2. TCRdb re-analysed the UMI-ligation and nested PCR reads in MiXCR, keeping a single row per CDR3 protein. The data contain 140,000 to 150,000 distinct CDR3 sequences, about 17% of them singletons. V was clipped by 4 bases and J by 5 bases; unmatched bases: 12. The CDR3 runs 15 residues. CDR1 is SGHRS and CDR2 is YFSETQ in the germline V gene. The chain carries TRBV5-1 and TRBJ2-7, with 7 nucleotides matching TRBD2. This receptor was taken from a human donor in good health. Sequencing was done on a sample of naive CD4+ T cells from blood. CDR3 amino acids: CASSPAGRGRNEQYF. The DNA of the CDR3 is TGCGCCAGCAGCCCAGCGGGGCGAGGGAGGAACGAGCAGTACTTC.